This paragraph reports one T cell receptor beta chain. The sample originates from a study of T cell clones after liver transplantation. Germline V gene sequence: CDR1 MDHEN, CDR2 SYDVKM. The CDR3 extends over 14 amino acids. With 6 bases removed from V and 2 bases from J, the gap between germline ends came to 13 bases. Thawed unstimulated PBMCs were FACS-sorted by CD3, CD4 and CD8 into two populations. Assay: immunoSEQ multiplex PCR; the TCRdb copy retains only in-frame clones and omits some. This sample has 55,000 to 75,000 clones; 70% occur once, and the top ten carry about 2.7%. The sample consisted of CD4+ T cells from blood, taken at the approximately 16-month timepoint. This chain links TRBV28 with TRBJ2-5; no clear D gene. This clonotype originated in a human patient who received a liver transplant. T cells may partly derive from the graft donor. In DNA form, the CDR3 reads TGTGCCAGCAGCTCCGGCACTTTACAAGAGACCCAGTACTTC. Residues: CASSSGTLQETQYF.